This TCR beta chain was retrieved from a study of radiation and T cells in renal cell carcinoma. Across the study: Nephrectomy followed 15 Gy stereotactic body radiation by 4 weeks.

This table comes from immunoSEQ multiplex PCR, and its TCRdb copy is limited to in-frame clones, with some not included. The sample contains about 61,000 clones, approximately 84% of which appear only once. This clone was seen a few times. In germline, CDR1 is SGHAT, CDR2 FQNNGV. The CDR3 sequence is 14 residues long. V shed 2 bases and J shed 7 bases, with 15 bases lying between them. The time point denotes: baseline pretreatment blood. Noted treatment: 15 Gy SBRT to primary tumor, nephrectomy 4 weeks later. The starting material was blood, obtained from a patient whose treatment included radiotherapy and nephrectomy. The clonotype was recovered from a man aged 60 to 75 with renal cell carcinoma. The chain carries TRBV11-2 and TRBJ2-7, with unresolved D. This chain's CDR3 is CASSLSRPPEEQYF. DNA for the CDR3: TGTGCCAGCAGCTTATCCAGGCCACCTGAAGAGCAGTACTTC. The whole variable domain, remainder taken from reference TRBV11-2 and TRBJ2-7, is EAGVAQSPRYKIIEKRQSVAFWCNPISGHATLYWYQQILGQGPKLLIQFQNNGVVDDSQLPKDRFSAERLKGVDSTLKIQPAKLEDSAVYLCASSLSRPPEEQYFGPGTRLTVT.